Following are 20 T cell receptor beta chains from one sample sequenced in a study of blood T cell repertoires in COVID-19. Data came from immunoSEQ multiplex PCR; TCRdb stores just in-frame clones and leaves some out. Of more than 300,000 clones detected, about 87% appear once; the ten largest clones hold around 9.3%. Sequenced: peripheral blood. Receptors originate from a woman in her 30s with COVID-19, enrolled during active disease.

J is TRBJ2-3 and V is TRBV4-3; tentatively, D is TRBD2 (6 bases). Germline V gene data show CDR1 as LGHNA and CDR2 as YSLEER. V was cut by 0 bases and J by 8 bases, with 18 bases left in between. This CDR3 comprises 16 residues. This CDR3 is CASSQDAISGRRTQYF. DNA for the CDR3: TGCGCCAGCAGCCAAGATGCAATTTCCGGGAGACGTACGCAGTATTTT.

This chain joins TRBV6-5 and TRBJ1-1; D not certain. The CDR3 totals 12 residues. V lost 5 bases to trimming and J lost 5 bases, with 9 bases between them. CDR1 and CDR2 from the germline V gene are MNHEY and SVGAGI. CDR3 in amino acids: CASSNRGTEAFF. CDR3 bases: TGTGCCAGCAGTAATCGCGGGACTGAAGCTTTCTTT.

The count of this clone is one. The chain has TRBV3-1 (or the pseudogene TRBV3-2) and TRBJ2-1; maybe TRBD2 (5 bases). V lost 5 bases, J lost 2 bases, and 10 bases lay in between. This CDR3 comprises 14 residues. Germline CDR1 LGHDT, CDR2 YNNKEL (reference sequence). The CDR3: CASSFTRAYNEQFF. The CDR3 DNA reads TGTGCCAGCAGCTTCACTAGGGCCTACAATGAGCAGTTCTTC.

The genes are TRBV2 and TRBJ2-3; D possibly corresponds to TRBD1 (6 bases). There are 16 residues in the CDR3. Germline lookup yields CDR1 SNHLY and CDR2 FYNNEI. V was pared by 3 bases and J by 0 bases, with 13 bases between. Written as DNA, the CDR3 is TGTGCCAGCAGTGATACGTCAGGGGATAGCACAGATACGCAGTATTTT. This codes for CASSDTSGDSTDTQYF.

V is TRBV4-2 and J is TRBJ2-1, with D perhaps TRBD2 (6 bases). This CDR3 contains 18 residues. V gave up 0 bases and J gave up 9 bases, with 24 bases separating them. Germline assignment: CDR1 LGHNA and CDR2 YNFKEQ. Written as DNA, the CDR3 is TGTGCCAGCAGCCAAGACCATAGCGGAAGAGAGGAGGAGGGTGAGCAGTTCTTC. Its protein product is CASSQDHSGREEEGEQFF.

This clone was recorded only once. This rearrangement joins TRBV19 to TRBJ2-7; 10 nucleotides agree with TRBD1. Germline loops: CDR1 LNHDA, CDR2 SQIVND (reference sequence). There are 14 residues in the CDR3. The J segment lost 4 bases and the V segment lost 4 bases, leaving 4 bases of the junction unmatched. In DNA form, the CDR3 reads TGTGCCAGTAGTAGCGGGACAGGGGCGTACGAGCAGTACTTC. Residues: CASSSGTGAYEQYF.

The V and J genes are TRBV29-1 and TRBJ2-5; weak D call: TRBD2 (6 bases). Trimming shortened V by 7 bases and J by 5 bases, and 17 bases separated the two germline ends. CDR1 and CDR2 (germline): SQVTM, ANQGSEA. The CDR3 length is 13 residues. The DNA for the CDR3 is TGCAGCGCCAGCGATCTAGCGAGGGAGACCCAGTACTTC. Translation gives CSASDLARETQYF.

The chain couples TRBV30 to TRBJ1-2; TRBD1 is a possible D gene (6 bases). CDR3 length equals 12 residues. V shed 5 bases and J shed 8 bases, with 15 bases lying between them. The germline V gene has CDR1 GTSNPN and CDR2 SVGIG (reference sequence). CDR3 loop: CAWWGVGAGYTF. As DNA, the CDR3 is TGTGCCTGGTGGGGCGTGGGGGCAGGCTACACCTTC.

This chain connects TRBV30 to TRBJ1-5; possible D gene TRBD1, 5 bases. Germline CDR1 reads GTSNPN; CDR2 reads SVGIG (reference sequence). CDR3 length equals 16 residues. Trimming took off 0 bases at V and 7 bases at J, with 19 bases between the two ends. The CDR3 DNA reads as TGTGCCTGGAGTGTATCGGGCAGGGTGGATCACCAGCCCCAGCATTTT. Its translation is CAWSVSGRVDHQPQHF.

This chain connects TRBV5-6 to TRBJ1-6; no clear D gene. V was trimmed by 0 bases and J by 6 bases, leaving 10 bases between them. CDR3 length: 15 amino acids. Germline CDR1 is SGHDT and CDR2 is YYEEEE. This CDR3 is CASSLAWSRNSPLHF. CDR3 nucleotide sequence: TGTGCCAGCAGCTTGGCTTGGAGCCGTAATTCACCCCTCCACTTT.

This clone was seen a handful of times. The chain combines TRBV13 with TRBJ1-5; D is undetermined. This CDR3 has 14 amino acids. Germline V lookup: CDR1 PRHDT, CDR2 FYEKMQ (reference sequence). Trimming removed 0 bases from V and 4 bases from J, with 7 bases in between. The CDR3 DNA reads as TGTGCCAGCAGCTTAGGACCGCGGAATCAGCCCCAGCATTTT. Translating gives CASSLGPRNQPQHF.

This clone is a singleton in its sample. The V and J genes are TRBV6-6 and TRBJ1-1; tentative D call: TRBD1 (6 bases). V was cut by 7 bases and J by 4 bases, with 16 bases left in between. The CDR3 has 14 amino acids. Per the germline V gene, CDR1 is MNHNY and CDR2 is SVGAGI (reference sequence). CDR3 loop: CASTNRVGATEAFF. The CDR3 bases are TGTGCCAGCACCAACAGGGTAGGAGCCACTGAAGCTTTCTTT.

The rearrangement uses TRBV4-1 and TRBJ2-1, with D perhaps TRBD1 (6 bases). Trimming left V 3 bases short and J 7 bases short, with 19 bases between. Germline CDR1 and CDR2: MGHRA and YSYEKL. The CDR3 covers 16 residues. CDR3 in amino acids: CASSHRWGQGGNEQFF. The CDR3 DNA is TGCGCCAGCAGCCATCGATGGGGACAAGGGGGAAATGAGCAGTTCTTC.

This clone was seen only a few times. The chain is built from TRBV15 and TRBJ1-2, with a weak D call TRBD1 (5 bases). Germline lookup yields CDR1 LNHNV and CDR2 YYDKDF (reference sequence). This CDR3 is built from 14 residues. Trimming took 0 bases from V and 4 from J, leaving 9 bases between them. The CDR3 nucleotides read TGTGCCACCAGCAGAGATGAGGGACTCTATGGCTACACCTTC. Protein: CATSRDEGLYGYTF.

V gene TRBV5-1 combines with J gene TRBJ2-2, with 9 bases fitting TRBD2. CDR3 length: 16 residues. J lost 5 bases, V lost 1 base, and 6 bases had no gene match. Germline CDR1 and CDR2: SGHRS and YFSETQ. The CDR3 is CASSLWLAGATGELFF. The DNA for the CDR3 is TGCGCCAGCAGCTTGTGGTTAGCGGGGGCAACCGGGGAGCTGTTTTTT.

The table lists this clone with a count of one. This chain connects TRBV19 to TRBJ2-3; 7 bases match TRBD2. Germline loops: CDR1 LNHDA, CDR2 SQIVND (reference sequence). J lost 4 bases, V lost 0 bases, and 4 bases had no gene match. This CDR3 has 15 amino acids. The CDR3 bases are TGTGCCAGTAGTATAGAAAGCGGGGAGGCAGATACGCAGTATTTT. Its translation is CASSIESGEADTQYF. Full variable domain (rest looked up from reference TRBV19 and TRBJ2-3): DGGITQSPKYLFRKEGQNVTLSCEQNLNHDAMYWYRQDPGQGLRLIYYSQIVNDFQKGDIAEGYSVSREKKESFPLTVTSAQKNPTAFYLCASSIESGEADTQYFGPGTRLTVL.

The table lists this clone with a few counts. This chain links TRBV2 with TRBJ1-5; 7 nucleotides align to TRBD1. CDR1 and CDR2 from the germline V gene are SNHLY and FYNNEI. V trimming: 4 bases; J trimming: 2 bases; junction bases outside the gene matches: 2. The CDR3 consists of 14 residues. CDR3 amino acids: CASSADRGNQPQHF. Here the CDR3 DNA reads TGTGCCAGCAGTGCAGACAGGGGCAATCAGCCCCAGCATTTT.

The V and J genes are TRBV28 and TRBJ1-5; the D gene is possibly TRBD1 (5 bases). The CDR3 runs to 17 residues. CDR1 is MDHEN and CDR2 is SYDVKM in the germline V gene. V was trimmed by 3 bases and J by 2 bases, leaving 17 bases between them. The CDR3 is CASSFPQDMSRNQPQHF. The CDR3 coding sequence is TGTGCCAGCAGTTTTCCCCAGGACATGTCGCGCAATCAGCCCCAGCATTTT.

The CDR3 DNA follows: TGTGCCAGCTCACCAGGCGGGAACCCACCTTACAATGAGCAGTTCTTC. Translated, it gives CASSPGGNPPYNEQFF. J is TRBJ2-1 and V is TRBV18; possibly TRBD2 for D (6 bases). V dropped 2 bases and J dropped 4 bases, with 15 bases sitting between them. The germline V gene encodes CDR1 KGHSH and CDR2 LQKENI. The CDR3 has 16 amino acids.

This clone was seen once. The J gene is TRBJ2-1, the V gene TRBV5-1; 15 bases align to TRBD2. V gave up 0 bases and J gave up 8 bases; unmatched junction bases: 12. The V gene's germline CDR1 is SGHRS and CDR2 YFSETQ. This CDR3 comprises 19 residues. CDR3 in amino acids: CASSLALRTSGRAMHEQFF. CDR3 DNA: TGCGCCAGCAGCTTGGCTCTAAGGACTAGCGGGAGGGCTATGCATGAGCAGTTCTTC.